This T cell receptor (beta chain) was sequenced for a study of T cell repertoires in cytomegalovirus infection (dated by TCRdb to the late 2010s). General notes on the study: Recently identified HLA-C-restricted CMV epitopes, whose presentation resists viral immunomodulation, were targeted by peptide stimulations together with well-studied HLA-B-restricted epitopes. The HLA type of each donor mattered for the analysis, because public TCR beta signatures pointed to carriage of CMV infection along with the matching HLA type. Summary of the overall study and its limitations: In both this cohort and an independent cohort of under 450 donors, the cumulative frequency of public TCR beta family members distinguished carriers of CMV infection plus the relevant HLA type. The ex vivo response was dominated by HLA-C-restricted CMV-specific TCR beta clonotypes, which also provided the single most frequent clonotype in two of eight donors.

CDR1 and CDR2 (PRHDT, FYEKMQ) derive from the germline V gene (reference sequence). The CDR3 covers 14 residues, taking in both the cysteine and the phenylalanine. The sequence is cut down to CDR3 DNA, 42 bases in frame from base 1. V is clipped by 1 base and J by 3 bases, and the sequence between their germline boundaries is 10 bases long. The treatment or condition label corresponds to: in vitro stimulation with specific CMV peptide epitopes to enrich CMV-specific T cells. As regards this clonotype: The specificity of this receptor is unknown. Nothing much larger sits one base from this clone, and base qualities are not available.

Instrument used: Illumina HiSeq 1500. TCRdb ran its own pipeline on the public reads, namely fastp trimming at Q25 and MiXCR clone calling, and kept in-frame beta chains. Each CDR3 protein appears once, grouped with its most common genes and DNA. This sample is represented by about 830,000 distinct CDR3 sequences; approximately 29% of them were singletons. 9.5% to 15% of the sample is in the top ten clones. The rearranged segments are TRBV13 and TRBJ2-7; a tentative D match to TRBD2 spans 5 bases. This sequence was found in a human donor in good health (CMV status not recorded). Some clones in this sample may be carry-over from other donors' samples. Sequences were derived from cultured CD8+ T cells from PBMCs, sampled from culture after CMV antigen stimulation. The nucleotide sequence reads as follows: TGTGCCAGCAGCTTAGAGGGTGAGGGCTACGAGCAGTACTTC. It specifies CASSLEGEGYEQYF. Extended through the reference TRBV13 and TRBJ2-7 proteins, this CDR3 yields the full variable domain: AAGVIQSPRHLIKEKRETATLKCYPIPRHDTVYWYQQGPGQDPQFLISFYEKMQSDKGSIPDRFSAQQFSDYHSELNMSSLELGDSALYFCASSLEGEGYEQYFGPGTRLTVT.